This TCR beta chain was obtained from a study of cytomegalovirus exposure and HLA in healthy donors. This clone was counted a few times. Its target is not known. Points from the study as a whole: In a later analysis, HLA-associated beta chains showed higher expansion and lower generation probabilities than comparable chains. The authors later linked a missense DCLRE1C variant to TCR beta V- and J-gene trimming.

The germline CDR1 and CDR2 sequences are SNHLY and FYNNEI. This CDR3 region has 13 residues. Trimming removed 5 bases from V and 0 bases from J, with 5 bases in between. Primers for the PCR totalled 60 Vbeta and 13 Jbeta. Sequenced by immunoSEQ multiplex PCR; TCRdb stores in-frame clones only, minus some. The table has fewer than 150,000 clones, around 76% seen once. The sequence came from a man younger than 30 in good health and CMV-seronegative. This chain links TRBV2 with TRBJ1-3, with D unresolved. Sequenced: PBMCs. CDR3 sequence reads: CASSTFSGNTIYF. The CDR3 region has the DNA TGTGCCAGCAGTACTTTCTCTGGAAACACCATATATTTT.